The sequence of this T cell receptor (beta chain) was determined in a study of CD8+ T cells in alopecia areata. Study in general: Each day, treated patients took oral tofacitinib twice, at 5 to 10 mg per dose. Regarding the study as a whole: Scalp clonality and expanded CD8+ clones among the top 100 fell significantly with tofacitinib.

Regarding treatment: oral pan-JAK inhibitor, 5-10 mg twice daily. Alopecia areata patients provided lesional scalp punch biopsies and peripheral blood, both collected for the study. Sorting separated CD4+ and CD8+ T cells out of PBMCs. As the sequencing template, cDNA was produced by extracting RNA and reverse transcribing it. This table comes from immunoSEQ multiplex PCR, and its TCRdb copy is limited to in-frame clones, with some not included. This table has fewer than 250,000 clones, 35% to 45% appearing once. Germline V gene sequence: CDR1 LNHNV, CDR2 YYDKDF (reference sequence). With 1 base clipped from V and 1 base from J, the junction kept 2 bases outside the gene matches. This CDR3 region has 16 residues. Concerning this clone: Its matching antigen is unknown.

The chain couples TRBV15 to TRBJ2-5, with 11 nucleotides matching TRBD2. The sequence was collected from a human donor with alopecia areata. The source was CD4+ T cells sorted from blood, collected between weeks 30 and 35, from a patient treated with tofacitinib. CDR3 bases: TGTGCCACCAGCAGAGGCGGGACTAGCGGCCAAGAGACCCAGTACTTC. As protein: CATSRGGTSGQETQYF.